This is a list of T cell receptor beta chains from one sample in a study of identical twins. TCRdb itself ran the 5' RACE reads through MiXCR, one entry per CDR3 protein. Counted here are roughly 1.6 million distinct CDR3 sequences, more than 30% occurring once; the ten biggest clones make up around 0.25%. The specimen sequenced was cord blood. These receptors all come from a newborn girl in good health. The CDR3 runs from the conserved cysteine through the conserved F or W.

cdr3_aa | j_call | v_call
CASSQDLGTSGTPYEQYF | NA | TRBV4-2
CASSYSGGLNYGYTF | TRBJ1-2 | TRBV6-6
CSARWGGGGAYNEQFF | TRBJ2-1 | TRBV20-1
CAIKPSGRASTYEQYF | TRBJ2-7 | TRBV10-3
CAIGGVNTEAFF | TRBJ1-1 | TRBV10-3
CTSSQGLGHRNEQFF | TRBJ2-1 | TRBV1
CASTGTSGISIYQETQYF | TRBJ2-5 | TRBV11-2
CASSLSSRDTQYF | TRBJ2-3 | TRBV27
CASRRASTDTQYF | TRBJ2-3 | TRBV7-2
CASSKCSGRALRQFF | TRBJ2-1 | TRBV21-1
CASSFFPGQSSGNTIYF | TRBJ1-3 | TRBV12-3/TRBV12-4
CSATWAGGNTEAFF | TRBJ1-1 | TRBV20-1
CASRGTGWNEQFF | TRBJ2-1 | TRBV2
CASSFRERDTQYF | TRBJ2-3 | TRBV7-2
CSAPGTGTYEQYF | TRBJ2-7 | TRBV20-1
CASSSSGSTYEQYF | TRBJ2-7 | TRBV28
CASSPHGSGANVLTF | TRBJ2-6 | TRBV6-2/TRBV6-3
CSASSPSRNEQFF | TRBJ2-1 | TRBV20-1
CASSLYVEGGNYGYTF | TRBJ1-2 | TRBV7-6
CASSYSSQIGYTF | TRBJ1-2 | TRBV6-6
CASSPWEYQETQYF | TRBJ2-5 | TRBV3-1
CAISESAGGPDTQYF | TRBJ2-3 | TRBV10-3
CASSEAGVHEQYF | NA | TRBV10-2
CSASDSGVSYNEQFF | TRBJ2-1 | TRBV20-1
CASIAPARNEKLFF | TRBJ1-4 | TRBV2
CASSGGGRLAKNIQYF | TRBJ2-4 | TRBV2
CASSTRLAGTDTQYF | TRBJ2-3 | TRBV12-3/TRBV12-4
CASISGRAINEQFF | TRBJ2-1 | TRBV2